This T cell receptor (beta chain) was captured by sequencing in a study of T cell repertoires in cytomegalovirus infection. The CDR3 consists of 14 residues. Trimming stripped 9 bases from V and 3 bases from J, with 15 bases between. Germline CDR1 is MDHEN and CDR2 is SYDVKM. MiXCR, run by TCRdb on the reads, gives a single entry per CDR3 protein. The table has roughly 920,000 distinct CDR3 sequences, approximately 33% seen once; the top ten hold roughly 13%. Turning to this clonotype: Its cognate antigen is unknown.

This specimen was cultured CD8+ T cells from PBMCs, taken from culture after CMV antigen stimulation. The V and J genes are TRBV28 and TRBJ2-1; D uncertain. This clonotype was sampled from a human donor in good health (CMV status not recorded). Some clones in this sample may be carry-over from other donors' samples. The chain's CDR3 is CASISVGVYNEQFF. In nucleotides, the CDR3 is TGTGCCAGTATAAGCGTCGGAGTCTACAATGAGCAGTTCTTC.